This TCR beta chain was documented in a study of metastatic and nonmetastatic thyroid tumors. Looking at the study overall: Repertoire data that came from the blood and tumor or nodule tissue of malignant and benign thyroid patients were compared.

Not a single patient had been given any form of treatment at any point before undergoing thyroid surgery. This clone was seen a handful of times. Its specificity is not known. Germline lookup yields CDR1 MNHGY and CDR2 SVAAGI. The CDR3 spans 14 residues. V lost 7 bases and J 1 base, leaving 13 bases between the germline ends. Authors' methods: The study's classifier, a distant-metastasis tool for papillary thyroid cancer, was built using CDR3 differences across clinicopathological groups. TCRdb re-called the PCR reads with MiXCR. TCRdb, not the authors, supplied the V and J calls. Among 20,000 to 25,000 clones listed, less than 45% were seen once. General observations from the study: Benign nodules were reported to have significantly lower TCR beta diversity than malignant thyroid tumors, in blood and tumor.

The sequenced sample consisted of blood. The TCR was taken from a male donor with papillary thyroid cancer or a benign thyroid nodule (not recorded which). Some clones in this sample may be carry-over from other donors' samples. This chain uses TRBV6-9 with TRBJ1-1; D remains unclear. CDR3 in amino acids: CASNLLGRNTEAFF. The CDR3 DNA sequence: TGTGCCAGCAACCTACTGGGCAGGAACACTGAAGCTTTCTTT.